The clone carrying this T cell receptor beta chain ranks as medium-sized. Each CDR3 protein is one row after TCRdb ran MiXCR on the 5' RACE reads. The data show some 29,000 distinct CDR3 sequences, 9% to 14% seen once. CDR3 length equals 15 residues. Germline assignment: CDR1 LNHNV and CDR2 YYDKDF (reference sequence). The V gene end was trimmed by 7 bases and the J gene end by 2 bases; junction bases not matched to a gene: 7. The entry originates in a study of neurological immune-mediated disorders. The chain links TRBV15 to TRBJ2-3; 9 bases are a match to TRBD2. Sequencing was performed on PBMCs. The clonotype originates from a woman in her fifties or sixties in good health. The CDR3 DNA is TGTGCCACCACCTCAAGCGGGGGGATCACAGATACGCAGTATTTT. It codes for CATTSSGGITDTQYF.